This entry describes one T cell receptor (beta chain). What it binds is unknown. Per germline, CDR1 LNHDA and CDR2 SQIVND (reference sequence). The junction had 6 bases not matched to a gene; V was cut back by 7 bases and J by 5 bases. This CDR3 has 13 amino acids. Arm-PCR with iRepertoire HTBI primers amplified the CDR3 regions for these TCR beta libraries. TCRdb reprocessed the multiplex PCR reads via MiXCR and lists one record per CDR3 protein. The sample holds about 340,000 distinct CDR3 sequences, roughly 21% seen once. These data originate in a study of regulatory T cells in long-lasting Graves disease. Points from the study as a whole: Accuracy might have suffered from few samples. Patients with persistent Graves' had lower TCR diversity than newly diagnosed patients. Repertoires from persistent disease leaned toward TRBV28, TRBJ1-2 and TRBJ2-5.

Time point indicated: persistent/refractory GD, antithyroid drugs over 5 years with positive TRAb. The TCR library was made from RNA that had been extracted from PBMCs in TRIzol. The sample consisted of peripheral blood mononuclear cells (PBMCs), taken when the disease was refractory, from a patient treated with antithyroid drugs. This TCR was sampled from a female donor with Graves disease. The rearrangement joins TRBV19 to TRBJ1-1; TRBD1 matches at 8 bases. The DNA for the CDR3 is TGTGCCAGTACACGCAGGGGGCTTACTGAAGCTTTCTTT. Translating it yields CASTRRGLTEAFF.